Sequencing of this TCR beta chain was carried out in a study of control samples from healthy donors and cancer patients. Trimming cost V 0 bases and J 7 bases, with 16 bases left between them. The CDR3 contains 15 residues. Germline V gene data show CDR1 as SGDLS and CDR2 as YYNGEE. TCRdb keeps only in-frame clones here, not all; method: immunoSEQ multiplex PCR. The sample has approximately 180,000 clones, more than 90% seen once. This clone was found a few times. This clonotype was sampled from a woman between 40 and 50 years old in good health. The gene calls are TRBV9 and TRBJ1-1, with D maybe TRBD1 (5 bases). The specimen was blood. As DNA, the CDR3 is TGTGCCAGCAGCGTAGGAGGGGCCGCGGTGGGTGAAGCTTTCTTT. It translates to CASSVGGAAVGEAFF.